The 22 T cell receptor beta chains in this list originate from one sample, sequenced in a study of T-cell memory formation after mild COVID-19. MiXCR, applied by TCRdb to the 5' RACE reads, yields one record per CDR3 protein. The sample lists under 650,000 distinct CDR3 sequences, over 15% seen once, with 12% in the top ten. Source material: PBMCs or a T cell subset sorted from them (not recorded which). The receptors were sampled from an adult woman who had mild COVID-19 (a few samples of this study predate the infection). Cell type and time point are not known.

The chain recombines TRBV9 with TRBJ2-1; D tentatively reads TRBD1 or TRBD2 (5 bases each). Between the trimmed V and J ends, which lost 0 bases and 2 bases, there was a span of 12 bases. The CDR3 is made up of 16 amino acids. Germline assignment: CDR1 SGDLS and CDR2 YYNGEE. Written as DNA, the CDR3 is TGTGCCAGCAGCGTAGAGGGGACCCCAACCTACAATGAGCAGTTCTTC. Amino acid sequence: CASSVEGTPTYNEQFF.

The V call is TRBV5-1, the J call TRBJ2-2; possibly TRBD2 for D (5 bases). Trimming took 2 bases from V and 7 from J, leaving 12 bases between them. The CDR3 contains 14 residues. Germline values: CDR1 SGHRS, CDR2 YFSETQ. This chain's CDR3 is CASSFEGRSGELFF. CDR3 coding DNA: TGCGCCAGCAGCTTCGAGGGTAGAAGCGGGGAGCTGTTTTTT.

The rearrangement uses TRBV27 and TRBJ2-7; D may be TRBD1 (5 bases). The V gene's germline CDR1 is MNHEY and CDR2 SMNVEV (reference sequence). Between the trimmed V and J ends, which lost 7 bases and 1 base, there was a span of 11 bases. CDR3 length: 13 residues. The CDR3 coding sequence is TGTGCCAGCAACACTCAGGGTTCCTACGAGCAGTACTTC. Translation: CASNTQGSYEQYF.

This clonotype occurred a few times. V is TRBV6-5 and J is TRBJ2-7, with 11 bases matching TRBD2. Per the germline V gene, CDR1 is MNHEY and CDR2 is SVGAGI. The CDR3 totals 15 residues. V lost 6 bases, J lost 5 bases, and 9 bases stayed unmatched. The CDR3 here is CASSLSGGVKNEQYF. DNA of the CDR3: TGTGCCAGCAGCCTTAGCGGGGGGGTGAAGAACGAGCAGTACTTC.

This rearrangement joins TRBV19 to TRBJ2-1, with TRBD1 as a possible D gene (5 bases). There are 15 residues in the CDR3. Trimming pared 2 bases from V and 4 bases from J, leaving 12 bases between. Germline loops: CDR1 LNHDA, CDR2 SQIVND (reference sequence). The CDR3 sequence is CASSIWGDRYNEQFF. Here the CDR3 DNA reads TGTGCCAGTAGTATATGGGGCGACCGGTACAATGAGCAGTTCTTC.

This rearrangement joins TRBV2 to TRBJ1-2; D is possibly TRBD1 (6 bases). V dropped 3 bases and J dropped 4 bases, with 9 bases sitting between them. Germline CDR1 reads SNHLY; CDR2 reads FYNNEI. The CDR3 contains 13 residues. The CDR3 DNA reads as TGTGCCAGCAGTGAGGACAGATCCTATGGCTACACCTTC. This codes for CASSEDRSYGYTF. The variable domain in full, completed from reference TRBV2 and TRBJ1-2, reads EPEVTQTPSHQVTQMGQEVILRCVPISNHLYFYWYRQILGQKVEFLVSFYNNEISEKSEIFDDQFSVERPDGSNFTLKIRSTKLEDSAMYFCASSEDRSYGYTFGSGTRLTVV.

This clonotype was counted only a few times. V gene TRBV20-1 combines with J gene TRBJ2-7; perhaps TRBD2 as D (6 bases). The V end lost 2 bases, the J end lost 3 bases, and 20 bases lay between the germline ends. The CDR3 has 16 residues. Per germline, CDR1 DFQATT and CDR2 SNEGSKA (reference sequence). This CDR3 is CSARPLEGNVRYEQYF. The CDR3 DNA reads as TGCAGTGCTAGACCGTTGGAGGGGAATGTCCGCTACGAGCAGTACTTC.

This clonotype was detected ten times or more. The CDR3 is CASSLLSEQYF. CDR3 DNA: TGTGCCAGCAGCTTACTTTCCGAGCAGTACTTC. This chain joins TRBV7-2 and TRBJ2-7; D not certain. Trimming left V 2 bases short and J 6 bases short, with 5 bases between. CDR3 size: 11 residues. Germline CDR1 and CDR2: SGHTA and FQGNSA.

This clonotype appeared a few times. The CDR3: CASSYSLGRPNYGYTF. The CDR3 bases are TGTGCCAGCAGTTACTCCTTAGGTAGACCTAACTATGGCTACACCTTC. This chain connects TRBV6-6 to TRBJ1-2, with no clear D. This CDR3 has 16 residues. The V and J ends lost 0 bases and 0 bases respectively, with 11 bases between them. Germline CDR1 reads MNHNY; CDR2 reads SVGAGI (reference sequence).

CDR3 DNA: TGTGCCAGCAGCTTGGCGGGGGGACCTATGAACTATGGCTACACCTTC. Protein sequence: CASSLAGGPMNYGYTF. The chain combines TRBV5-5 with TRBJ1-2, with D maybe TRBD1 (5 bases). Trimming stripped 0 bases from V and 2 bases from J, with 14 bases between. The CDR3 contains 16 residues. Per germline, CDR1 SGHKS and CDR2 YYEKEE (reference sequence).

The chain carries TRBV29-1 and TRBJ1-1, with 7 positions matching TRBD1. The junction had 9 bases not matched to a gene; V was cut back by 5 bases and J by 9 bases. Germline-derived CDR1 and CDR2 are SQVTM and ANQGSEA. CDR3 length equals 12 residues. The CDR3 region has the DNA TGCAGCGTTCCCCGACAGGGTTTAAAAGCTTTCTTT. It codes for CSVPRQGLKAFF.

This sequence joins TRBV20-1 and TRBJ2-1; no clear D. This CDR3 contains 12 residues. Trimming left V 0 bases short and J 13 bases short, with 13 bases between. CDR1 DFQATT and CDR2 SNEGSKA come from the germline V gene (reference sequence). CDR3 residues: CSARELRPQQFF. As DNA, the CDR3 is TGCAGTGCTAGAGAGCTCAGACCACAACAGTTCTTC.

This clonotype was observed a handful of times. The gene calls are TRBV20-1 and TRBJ2-1, with TRBD1 as a possible D gene (5 bases). V gave up 1 base and J gave up 2 bases, with 15 bases separating them. The CDR3 totals 16 residues. From germline, CDR1 is DFQATT and CDR2 SNEGSKA (reference sequence). In nucleotides, the CDR3 is TGCAGTGCTAGAGGGTGGCAGGGCCCCCCCTACAATGAGCAGTTCTTC. This sequence encodes CSARGWQGPPYNEQFF.

The sample holds a few counts of this clonotype. The chain links TRBV15 to TRBJ1-1, with TRBD1 matching 9 bases. The germline V gene has CDR1 LNHNV and CDR2 YYDKDF (reference sequence). The J segment lost 4 bases and the V segment lost 5 bases, leaving 11 bases of the junction unmatched. This CDR3 region has 16 residues. The CDR3 sequence is CATSGRNRGPGTEAFF. The DNA for the CDR3 is TGTGCCACCAGCGGAAGAAACAGGGGGCCGGGCACTGAAGCTTTCTTT. The whole variable domain, remainder taken from reference TRBV15 and TRBJ1-1, is DAMVIQNPRYQVTQFGKPVTLSCSQTLNHNVMYWYQQKSSQAPKLLFHYYDKDFNNEADTPDNFQSRRPNTSFCFLDIRSPGLGDTAMYLCATSGRNRGPGTEAFFGQGTRLTVV.

This clonotype was seen more than once but under ten times. The chain is built from TRBV10-3 and TRBJ1-1, with D tentatively TRBD1 (5 bases). Per the germline V gene, CDR1 is ENHRY and CDR2 is SYGVKD. This CDR3 has 14 residues. V was trimmed by 6 bases and J by 0 bases, leaving 11 bases between them. DNA of the CDR3: TGTGCCATCAGAATAGGGGCAGTGAACACTGAAGCTTTCTTT. This sequence encodes CAIRIGAVNTEAFF.

This clonotype has only a few counts. The chain recombines TRBV5-1 with TRBJ2-5; D perhaps matches TRBD2 (5 bases). CDR1 and CDR2 (germline): SGHRS, YFSETQ. Trimming shortened V by 5 bases and J by 5 bases, and 13 bases separated the two germline ends. The CDR3 has 13 residues. The CDR3 sequence is CASSFQWEETQYF. CDR3 sequence (DNA): TGCGCCAGCAGTTTTCAGTGGGAGGAGACCCAGTACTTC. The whole variable domain, remainder taken from reference TRBV5-1 and TRBJ2-5, is KAGVTQTPRYLIKTRGQQVTLSCSPISGHRSVSWYQQTPGQGLQFLFEYFSETQRNKGNFPGRFSGRQFSNSRSEMNVSTLELGDSALYLCASSFQWEETQYFGPGTRLLVL.

Notes on this clonotype: This may arise from a read error, as a much more abundant clone is one base away. V usage is TRBV5-1 and J usage is TRBJ1-2; no reliable D call. V dropped 0 bases and J dropped 0 bases, with 6 bases sitting between them. Germline assignment: CDR1 SGHRS and CDR2 YFSETQ. The CDR3 has 14 amino acids. CDR3 residues: CASSLDSANYGYTF. DNA of the CDR3: TGCGCCAGCAGCTTGGACAGTGCTAACTATGGCTACACCTTC.

The rearrangement joins TRBV29-1 to TRBJ1-2, with D hard to call. The CDR3 is made up of 12 amino acids. Germline values: CDR1 SQVTM, CDR2 ANQGSEA. V lost 7 bases to trimming and J lost 6 bases, with 15 bases between them. The CDR3 DNA sequence: TGCAGCGCCTCGACCGCGTCCCATGGCTACACCTTC. As protein: CSASTASHGYTF.

This clonotype was detected ten times or more. The chain recombines TRBV24-1 with TRBJ2-1, with D uncertain. The CDR3 has 13 residues. Per the germline V gene, CDR1 is KGHDR and CDR2 is SFDVKD. The V gene lost 3 bases and the J gene lost 2 bases, with 4 bases spanning the gap. CDR3 protein: CATSDATYNEQFF. CDR3 in DNA: TGTGCCACCAGTGATGCCACCTACAATGAGCAGTTCTTC.

This clonotype has only a few counts. The chain joins TRBV4-1 to TRBJ2-2; 7 bases agree with TRBD1. The CDR3 loop spans 18 amino acids. Germline loops: CDR1 MGHRA, CDR2 YSYEKL. J gave up 7 bases and V 1 base, and 15 bases lay outside the gene matches. Here the CDR3 reads CASSQVRGRTGDRGELFF. The CDR3 region has the DNA TGCGCCAGCAGCCAAGTCAGGGGCAGGACAGGTGATCGCGGGGAGCTGTTTTTT.

This clonotype was observed a handful of times. This sequence joins TRBV12-3 or TRBV12-4 and TRBJ2-1, with 10 bases aligning to TRBD2. V was clipped by 4 bases and J by 4 bases; unmatched bases: 7. This CDR3 has 16 amino acids. CDR3 coding DNA: TGTGCCAGCAGTTCCACTCTAGCGGGGGCTTACAATGAGCAGTTCTTC. This codes for CASSSTLAGAYNEQFF.

This clonotype appeared a few times. V usage is TRBV9 and J usage is TRBJ2-1; 11 nucleotides align to TRBD2. Germline V gene lookup returns CDR1 SGDLS and CDR2 YYNGEE. V shed 4 bases, J shed 8 bases, and the junction held 11 bases outside the gene matches. This CDR3 has 16 residues. CDR3 DNA sequence: TGTGCCAGCAGCCCCCAAGGGACTAGCGGTTACCATGAGCAGTTCTTC. Translating gives CASSPQGTSGYHEQFF.